Below, 16 T cell receptor beta chains from the same sample are listed, as sequenced in a study of T cells in Graves' hyperthyroidism and ophthalmopathy. Authors of the study amplified TCR beta CDR3 regions from RNA transcripts. In the first-round RT-PCR of the TCR CDR3, the HTBI primer set was used. TCRdb called the multiplex PCR reads again in MiXCR, with one record for every CDR3 protein. In the table there are fewer than 850,000 distinct CDR3 sequences, around 16% of which are singletons. Sequenced input: blood. Receptors originate from a man aged 45-60 years with Graves' hyperthyroidism.

The chain combines TRBV28 with TRBJ2-1; 9 positions agree with TRBD1. V was pared by 6 bases and J by 6 bases, with 6 bases of the junction left unmatched. CDR3 length: 14 amino acids. Germline V gives CDR1 MDHEN, CDR2 SYDVKM. As DNA, the CDR3 is TGTGCCAGCAGAGCCGGGACAGGGTCCAATGAGCAGTTCTTC. Its protein is CASRAGTGSNEQFF.

The J gene is TRBJ2-5, the V gene TRBV4-3, with TRBD2 matching over 11 bases. The CDR3 totals 17 residues. The V segment lost 0 bases and the J segment 5 bases; nucleotides outside the gene matches: 8. Germline values: CDR1 LGHNA, CDR2 YSLEER. CDR3 loop: CASSQDSTSGTSETQYF. For the CDR3, the DNA is TGCGCCAGCAGCCAAGATTCGACTAGCGGGACCTCCGAGACCCAGTACTTC.

In this sample, this clonotype turned up a few times. The chain recombines TRBV27 with TRBJ1-5, with 8 bases fitting TRBD1. The V and J ends lost 6 bases and 2 bases, in that order; junction bases with no gene match: 6. The CDR3 length is 15 residues. The germline V gene encodes CDR1 MNHEY and CDR2 SMNVEV (reference sequence). The CDR3 DNA sequence: TGTGCCAGCAGGCCCTCGACAGGGGGCAATCAGCCCCAGCATTTT. It translates to CASRPSTGGNQPQHF.

This clonotype was seen a few times. The chain joins TRBV4-1 to TRBJ2-7, with 7 bases lining up with TRBD2. V gave up 0 bases and J gave up 7 bases; unmatched junction bases: 12. The CDR3 runs to 16 residues. Germline V CDR1 and CDR2: MGHRA, YSYEKL. This CDR3 is CASSQERAGGAGEQYF. As DNA, the CDR3 is TGCGCCAGCAGCCAAGAGAGAGCGGGCGGAGCGGGGGAGCAGTACTTC.

This clonotype was seen a few times. The V call is TRBV28, the J call TRBJ2-1, with a weak D call TRBD2 (6 bases). Germline CDR1 MDHEN, CDR2 SYDVKM. Trimming took off 5 bases at V and 7 bases at J, with 18 bases between the two ends. The CDR3 is made up of 15 amino acids. CDR3 amino acids: CASSLRLERRNEQFF. DNA of the CDR3: TGTGCCAGCAGTCTGAGACTAGAACGTAGGAATGAGCAGTTCTTC.

At least ten counts were recorded for this clonotype. The chain is built from TRBV10-3 and TRBJ1-5; D is ambiguous. Germline values: CDR1 ENHRY, CDR2 SYGVKD. The length of the CDR3 is 13 residues. The germline V and J ends were trimmed by 3 bases and 5 bases, with 8 bases remaining between them. The CDR3 DNA is TGTGCCATCAGTGAAAGGGTCGATCAGCCCCAGCATTTT. This translates into CAISERVDQPQHF.

J is TRBJ2-2 and V is TRBV28; D assignment may be TRBD1 or TRBD2 (6 bases each). This CDR3 contains 18 residues. Trimming removed 11 bases from V and 0 bases from J, with 25 bases in between. CDR1 MDHEN and CDR2 SYDVKM come from the germline V gene. The CDR3 protein is CAGGAGQTSGANTGELFF. CDR3 in DNA: TGTGCCGGGGGCGCCGGACAGACTTCGGGGGCGAACACCGGGGAGCTGTTTTTT.

The J gene is TRBJ2-7, the V gene TRBV7-9; TRBD2 matches 7 bases. Germline loops: CDR1 SEHNR, CDR2 FQNEAQ (reference sequence). The CDR3 is made up of 14 amino acids. With 4 bases clipped from V and 4 bases from J, the junction kept 7 bases outside the gene matches. The DNA for the CDR3 is TGTGCCAGCAGCTCCTCCAGCGGGACTTACGAGCAGTACTTC. This gives the protein CASSSSSGTYEQYF.

The rearrangement uses TRBV20-1 and TRBJ2-1; no reliable D call. The V gene lost 0 bases and the J gene lost 5 bases, with 14 bases spanning the gap. Looked up from germline, CDR1 is DFQATT and CDR2 is SNEGSKA (reference sequence). There are 15 residues in the CDR3. The CDR3 nucleotides are TGCAGTGCTAGAGATTTGTCAAAAAGGGACAATGAGCAGTTCTTC. It yields the protein CSARDLSKRDNEQFF.

In its sample, this clonotype was seen many times. The chain joins TRBV10-3 to TRBJ1-1, with 8 bases that match TRBD1. The CDR3 spans 15 residues. After removal of 0 bases from V and 0 bases from J, the junction contained 0 bases not matched to a gene. CDR1 ENHRY and CDR2 SYGVKD come from the germline V gene. This chain's CDR3 is CAISESTGVNTEAFF. The CDR3, as DNA: TGTGCCATCAGTGAGTCGACAGGGGTGAACACTGAAGCTTTCTTT.

A remark on this clonotype: Germline is not matched at one junction end, which may reflect a read error. The chain joins TRBV11-2 to TRBJ2-5; 12 nucleotides agree with TRBD1. Looked up from germline, CDR1 is SGHAT and CDR2 is FQNNGV. The CDR3 totals 16 residues. The CDR3 here is CASSPGTGGHQKTQYF. In DNA form, the CDR3 reads TGTGCCAGCAGCCCTGGGACAGGGGGCCACCAAAAGACCCAGTACTTC.

This chain links TRBV5-6 with TRBJ2-5; 9 nucleotides match TRBD1. The CDR3 runs to 14 residues. V shed 3 bases and J 5 bases; nucleotides not matched to a gene: 5. Germline assignment: CDR1 SGHDT and CDR2 YYEEEE. This chain's CDR3 is CASSWDRVSETQYF. The CDR3 bases are TGTGCCAGCAGCTGGGACAGGGTTTCGGAGACCCAGTACTTC.

This clonotype turned up a few times. The chain combines TRBV7-2 with TRBJ2-2; 8 positions agree with TRBD1. The CDR3 is 16 residues long. CDR1 SGHTA and CDR2 FQGNSA come from the germline V gene. With 5 bases clipped from V and 2 bases from J, the junction kept 7 bases outside the gene matches. The CDR3 protein is CASSLLDRGNTGELFF. In DNA, the CDR3 is TGTGCCAGCAGCCTACTTGACAGGGGAAACACCGGGGAGCTGTTTTTT. Combining the CDR3 with reference TRBV7-2 and TRBJ2-2 gives the whole variable domain GAGVSQSPSNKVTEKGKDVELRCDPISGHTALYWYRQSLGQGLEFLIYFQGNSAPDKSGLPSDRFSAERTGGSVSTLTIQRTQQEDSAVYLCASSLLDRGNTGELFFGEGSRLTVL.

This chain joins TRBV19 and TRBJ2-1, with 9 bases identical to TRBD2. CDR3 length: 19 amino acids. From germline, CDR1 is LNHDA and CDR2 SQIVND (reference sequence). The trim removed 1 base at V and 8 bases at J, leaving 18 bases unmatched. The CDR3, as DNA: TGTGCCAGTAGTATAGGTTGGTCCCCGGGCGGGAGGGCCTGGGATGAGCAGTTCTTC. It encodes CASSIGWSPGGRAWDEQFF.

This clonotype has more than one count but fewer than ten. The V call is TRBV5-1, the J call TRBJ1-5; 9 bases are shared with TRBD1. Germline CDR1 SGHRS, CDR2 YFSETQ. The CDR3 length is 18 residues. The junction had 17 bases not matched to a gene; V was cut back by 4 bases and J by 6 bases. For the CDR3, the DNA is TGCGCCAGCAGCGTGGGTCCGGGACAGGGAGTTGTAGGTCAGCCCCAGCATTTT. Protein sequence: CASSVGPGQGVVGQPQHF.

The chain carries TRBV30 and TRBJ2-5; 9 bases are shared with TRBD2. Germline-derived CDR1 and CDR2 are GTSNPN and SVGIG (reference sequence). Germline trimming cut 4 bases from V and 3 bases from J; bases unmatched to any gene: 6. The CDR3 is 14 residues long. The CDR3: CAWTLAGAEETQYF. DNA for the CDR3: TGTGCCTGGACCTTAGCGGGGGCCGAAGAGACCCAGTACTTC.